This is a list of T cell receptor beta chains from one sample in a study of long-term antiretroviral therapy in people with HIV. The method was immunoSEQ multiplex PCR; TCRdb's version includes in-frame clones alone and lacks a portion of them. The repertoire holds about 33,000 clones, 70% to 80% seen once, with about 7.6% in the top ten. The specimen was unsorted PBMCs, collected 2 years after starting antiretroviral therapy. These receptors originate from a woman between 45 and 60 years old with HIV. The CDR3 runs from the conserved cysteine through the conserved F or W. A D gene is named only where the DNA matches it firmly.

CASSSTGDTEAFF,TRBD1,TRBV27
CAWSIFSGNTIYF,NA,TRBV30
CASSLWGIEAFF,NA,TRBV7-8
CASSQMGRRFNQPQHF,NA,TRBV18
CASSSTANTGELFF,NA,TRBV18
CASSLTRLSDTQYF,NA,TRBV7-2
CASQGSLLYNEQFF,NA,TRBV19
CASRGMGLQETQYF,TRBD2,TRBV19
CASSLGSFLNTGELFF,NA,TRBV5-1
CASSKDPSPRLGVSNEQFF,NA,TRBV21-1
CASSQGGIDTQYF,NA,TRBV4-1
CSVDRGRNEQFF,NA,TRBV29-1
CAWSRGVYTDTQYF,NA,TRBV30
CASSLVPFTRMDYNEQFF,NA,TRBV7-2
CAISDRVGNTEAFF,NA,TRBV10-3
CASSLAWRGATGELFF,TRBD2,TRBV7-8
CASSVETANSPLHF,NA,TRBV9
CASSSGTYSYEQYF,NA,TRBV5-1
CASSWAAGAGGLFYEQFF,TRBD2,TRBV7-9
CAIIPIQYF,NA,TRBV10-3
CASSRQGGEKLFF,NA,TRBV7-9
CASSLEGVGYTF,NA,TRBV5-1
CASSTMGQGRGGYTF,TRBD1,TRBV5-5
CASSGGPLQETQYF,NA,TRBV19